One and the same sample provided the 25 T cell receptor beta chains below, sequenced in a study of T cells in Graves' hyperthyroidism and ophthalmopathy. Amplified TCR beta CDR3 regions came from RNA transcripts. HTBI primers drove first-round RT-PCR of the TCR CDR3. TCRdb reanalysed the multiplex PCR reads using MiXCR and keeps one entry per CDR3 protein. This table holds roughly 300,000 distinct CDR3 sequences, less than 30% found once. The specimen was blood. These TCRs come from a man aged 35-49 years with Graves' hyperthyroidism that later progressed to Graves' ophthalmopathy.

This clonotype was detected many times. CDR3 nucleotide sequence: TGTGCCAGCAGCTTTGACAGGATCTCTGGGGCCAACGTCCTGACTTTC. Encoded protein: CASSFDRISGANVLTF. The chain carries TRBV5-5 and TRBJ2-6; TRBD1 might be the D (6 bases). Germline loops: CDR1 SGHKS, CDR2 YYEKEE (reference sequence). Trimming pared 2 bases from V and 0 bases from J, leaving 9 bases between. The CDR3 length is 16 residues.

This clonotype was picked up many times. The V call is TRBV2, the J call TRBJ2-5; 9 nucleotides match TRBD2. This CDR3 is built from 15 residues. Germline trimming cut 3 bases from V and 5 bases from J; bases unmatched to any gene: 7. The V gene's germline CDR1 is SNHLY and CDR2 FYNNEI. CDR3: CASSDVAGVGETQYF. The CDR3 DNA reads TGTGCCAGCAGTGACGTAGCGGGGGTAGGGGAGACCCAGTACTTC.

The chain recombines TRBV7-2 with TRBJ2-5; 13 nucleotides match TRBD2. Trimming removed 5 bases from V and 7 bases from J; junction bases left unmatched: 7. CDR3 size: 15 residues. Germline CDR1 SGHTA, CDR2 FQGNSA. The CDR3 sequence is CASSPPGTSGATQYF. As DNA, the CDR3 is TGTGCCAGCAGCCCCCCAGGGACTAGCGGGGCGACCCAGTACTTC.

This clonotype was found many times. The chain employs TRBV25-1 and TRBJ2-5; D call uncertain. Germline V gene sequence: CDR1 MGHDK, CDR2 SYGVNS. Trimming stripped 2 bases from V and 2 bases from J, with 9 bases between. The CDR3 length is 14 residues. The CDR3 loop is CASSEDSMQETQYF. In DNA, the CDR3 is TGTGCCAGCAGTGAAGATAGCATGCAAGAGACCCAGTACTTC.

The chain recombines TRBV6-2 or TRBV6-3 with TRBJ1-1; TRBD1 is a possible D gene (6 bases). The V and J ends lost 6 bases and 1 base respectively, with 12 bases between them. The V gene's germline CDR1 is MNHEY and CDR2 SVGEGT. CDR3 length equals 14 residues. CDR3 sequence (DNA): TGTGCCAGCAGAGGGGGATCCGGGAACACTGAAGCTTTCTTT. Translating it yields CASRGGSGNTEAFF.

J is TRBJ1-5 and V is TRBV28; D gene ambiguous. This CDR3 has 14 residues. Germline assignment: CDR1 MDHEN and CDR2 SYDVKM. The V and J ends lost 5 bases and 1 base respectively, with 9 bases between them. CDR3 amino acids: CASSLGRSNQPQHF. CDR3 bases: TGTGCCAGCAGTCTCGGTAGGAGCAATCAGCCCCAGCATTTT. The full variable domain, rest sourced from reference TRBV28 and TRBJ1-5, is DVKVTQSSRYLVKRTGEKVFLECVQDMDHENMFWYRQDPGLGLRLIYFSYDVKMKEKGDIPEGYSVSREKKERFSLILESASTNQTSMYLCASSLGRSNQPQHFGDGTRLSIL.

In this sample, this clonotype turned up many times. The chain combines TRBV10-3 with TRBJ1-2, with D possibly TRBD1 on 5 matching bases. V was pared by 4 bases and J by 10 bases, with 19 bases between. The CDR3 is made up of 14 amino acids. The germline V gene has CDR1 ENHRY and CDR2 SYGVKD. This CDR3 is CAISVTGTVQDYTF. CDR3 coding DNA: TGTGCCATCAGTGTGACCGGGACGGTCCAGGACTACACCTTC.

This clonotype was found many times. The chain combines TRBV7-6 with TRBJ2-5; D perhaps matches TRBD2 (6 bases). Between the trimmed V and J ends, which lost 0 bases and 2 bases, there was a span of 16 bases. Germline CDR1 reads SGHVS; CDR2 reads FNYEAQ. This CDR3 is 17 amino acids long. CDR3 sequence: CASSLAMAGRGQETQYF. CDR3 in DNA: TGTGCCAGCAGCTTAGCGATGGCCGGACGGGGGCAAGAGACCCAGTACTTC.

This clonotype has at least ten counts. The rearrangement uses TRBV11-2 and TRBJ2-7; 10 bases line up with TRBD2. Germline V CDR1 and CDR2: SGHAT, FQNNGV. This CDR3 is 18 amino acids long. V shed 4 bases, J shed 0 bases, and the junction held 12 bases outside the gene matches. The CDR3 region has the DNA TGTGCCAGCAGCTCTAGAGGGTCTAGCGGGAGTTACTCCTACGAGCAGTACTTC. Its translation: CASSSRGSSGSYSYEQYF. The variable domain in full, completed from reference TRBV11-2 and TRBJ2-7, reads EAGVAQSPRYKIIEKRQSVAFWCNPISGHATLYWYQQILGQGPKLLIQFQNNGVVDDSQLPKDRFSAERLKGVDSTLKIQPAKLEDSAVYLCASSSRGSSGSYSYEQYFGPGTRLTVT.

This clonotype was observed a few times. This rearrangement joins TRBV29-1 to TRBJ2-2; TRBD2 agrees at 16 bases. The CDR3 contains 15 residues. CDR1 and CDR2 (germline): SQVTM, ANQGSEA. The V gene end was trimmed by 4 bases and the J gene end by 5 bases; junction bases not matched to a gene: 1. The CDR3 loop reads CSVGGLAGGTGELFF. DNA of the CDR3: TGCAGCGTTGGGGGACTAGCGGGAGGGACCGGGGAGCTGTTTTTT.

CDR3: CASSLGDIYEQYF. The CDR3 coding sequence is TGTGCCAGCAGTTTGGGGGACATTTACGAGCAGTACTTC. The V call is TRBV28, the J call TRBJ2-7; D perhaps matches TRBD1 (6 bases). There are 13 residues in the CDR3. The V gene's germline CDR1 is MDHEN and CDR2 SYDVKM. V lost 3 bases and J lost 4, with 10 bases in between.

Only a few counts were recorded for this clonotype. The chain uses TRBV6-1 and TRBJ2-7, with a possible D match to TRBD2 (6 bases). CDR1 is MNHNS, CDR2 SASEGT, per germline. This CDR3 region has 14 residues. Trimming took 0 bases from V and 3 from J, leaving 9 bases between them. DNA of the CDR3: TGTGCCAGCAGTGAAGCGCCGGGGGACTACGAGCAGTACTTC. Translation gives CASSEAPGDYEQYF.

This clonotype was found many times. This chain joins TRBV5-1 and TRBJ2-7, with D perhaps assigned TRBD1 or TRBD2 (5 bases each). The CDR3 is 13 amino acids. Trimming removed 3 bases at V and 2 bases at J, with 9 bases between. Germline-derived CDR1 and CDR2 are SGHRS and YFSETQ. The DNA of the CDR3 is TGCGCCAGCAGCTGGGACGGGACCTACGAGCAGTACTTC. The encoded protein is CASSWDGTYEQYF.

This clonotype appeared many times. This rearrangement joins TRBV24-1 to TRBJ1-2; 9 nucleotides align to TRBD1. There are 16 residues in the CDR3. The V and J ends lost 5 bases and 0 bases, in that order; junction bases with no gene match: 6. Germline V CDR1 and CDR2: KGHDR, SFDVKD. In DNA form, the CDR3 reads TGTGCCACCAGTGCCCGAAACAGGGGGCCTAACTATGGCTACACCTTC. Its protein product is CATSARNRGPNYGYTF.

This clonotype occurred many times. The chain's CDR3 is CSAPSRGTGEQYF. CDR3 nucleotides: TGCAGTGCCCCTTCCCGGGGCACGGGCGAGCAGTACTTC. The chain carries TRBV20-1 and TRBJ2-7; either TRBD1 or TRBD2 may fit D (5 bases each). This CDR3 region has 13 residues. Germline CDR1 DFQATT, CDR2 SNEGSKA (reference sequence). V lost 6 bases and J lost 6, with 18 bases in between.

The table lists this clonotype with many counts. This rearrangement joins TRBV7-9 to TRBJ1-1; D may be TRBD1 (6 bases). Trimming stripped 1 base from V and 6 bases from J, with 12 bases between. The CDR3 length is 14 residues. Germline CDR1 reads SEHNR; CDR2 reads FQNEAQ (reference sequence). The CDR3 loop reads CASSLGGQLPEAFF. CDR3 sequence (DNA): TGTGCCAGCAGCTTAGGGGGACAACTACCTGAAGCTTTCTTT.

This clonotype has a count of ten or more. The chain joins TRBV14 to TRBJ2-7; no reliable D call. V was clipped by 0 bases and J by 9 bases, with 12 bases between them. Germline V gives CDR1 SGHDN, CDR2 FVKESK. The CDR3 is made up of 13 amino acids. CDR3 protein: CASSQDLVGRQYF. Written as DNA, the CDR3 is TGTGCCAGCAGCCAAGATCTCGTAGGCAGGCAGTACTTC.

This clonotype has a count of ten or more. This sequence joins TRBV19 and TRBJ2-7; D remains unclear. Per the germline V gene, CDR1 is LNHDA and CDR2 is SQIVND (reference sequence). The CDR3 sequence is 13 residues long. Deletions cut 3 bases from V and 3 bases from J, with 9 bases between. CDR3 in amino acids: CASSIGLRYEQYF. The CDR3 DNA reads as TGTGCCAGTAGTATTGGGCTTCGCTACGAGCAGTACTTC.

The CDR3 region has the DNA TGTGCCAGCAGTCGGGAACAGGGTAGCCACAAGCAGTACTTC. Protein: CASSREQGSHKQYF. The J gene is TRBJ2-7, the V gene TRBV6-1; D is possibly TRBD1 (6 bases). Germline V gives CDR1 MNHNS, CDR2 SASEGT. The CDR3 runs to 14 residues. Trimming left V 5 bases short and J 8 bases short, with 19 bases between.

The chain uses TRBV20-1 and TRBJ2-4; D is perhaps TRBD1 or TRBD2 (5 bases each). The germline gives CDR1 DFQATT, CDR2 SNEGSKA (reference sequence). The CDR3 sequence is 14 residues long. Trimming took off 3 bases at V and 6 bases at J, with 15 bases between the two ends. CDR3 sequence (DNA): TGCAGTGCTAGGGAGACGTCCGGGACAAACATTCAGTACTTC. Encoded protein: CSARETSGTNIQYF.

The chain employs TRBV28 and TRBJ1-5; D call uncertain. The CDR3 is made up of 16 amino acids. CDR1 and CDR2 (germline): MDHEN, SYDVKM. The V gene lost 7 bases and the J gene lost 1 base, with 17 bases spanning the gap. In DNA, the CDR3 is TGTGCCAGCACCCACCCCCGGGATGGCAGCAATCAGCCCCAGCATTTT. This codes for CASTHPRDGSNQPQHF.

This clonotype was observed many times. This chain joins TRBV6-1 and TRBJ1-2; D call uncertain. Germline CDR1 and CDR2: MNHNS and SASEGT. The CDR3 sequence is 14 residues long. V was clipped by 5 bases and J by 4 bases, with 14 bases between them. CDR3 loop: CASSRFGEGYGYTF. The CDR3 nucleotides read TGTGCCAGCAGTCGCTTCGGGGAAGGCTATGGCTACACCTTC.

This clonotype was detected many times. The DNA of the CDR3 is TGTGCCAGCTCACCCGGAACAGGACTTCGCAATCAGCCCCAGCATTTT. Translating it yields CASSPGTGLRNQPQHF. The chain couples TRBV18 to TRBJ1-5; a weak D match, TRBD1 (5 bases). V lost 3 bases, J lost 2 bases, and 14 bases lay in between. CDR3 length: 16 amino acids. Germline CDR1 reads KGHSH; CDR2 reads LQKENI.

The rearrangement links TRBV27 to TRBJ2-7; 12 positions match TRBD1. V shed 4 bases, J shed 3 bases, and the junction held 10 bases outside the gene matches. The CDR3 spans 17 residues. Germline V lookup: CDR1 MNHEY, CDR2 SMNVEV (reference sequence). This CDR3 reads CASSYPPGQGAFYEQYF. The CDR3 DNA sequence: TGTGCCAGCAGTTACCCCCCGGGACAGGGGGCCTTCTACGAGCAGTACTTC.

The chain carries TRBV10-3 and TRBJ1-2; D not certain. The V end lost 0 bases, the J end lost 4 bases, and 9 bases lay between the germline ends. The CDR3 length is 14 residues. In germline, CDR1 is ENHRY, CDR2 SYGVKD. The CDR3 DNA reads TGTGCCATCAGTGAGTCGAGCCGGGGCTATGGCTACACCTTC. Amino acid sequence: CAISESSRGYGYTF.